The present T cell receptor (beta chain) was sequenced within a study of blood T cell repertoires in COVID-19. For the study at large: There were acute and convalescent COVID-19 samples, and they came from the United States, Italy and Spain. T cells, B-cell-depleted T cells, or PBMCs supplied cDNA or gDNA.

Germline values: CDR1 SGDLS, CDR2 YYNGEE. The CDR3 covers 16 residues. V gave up 5 bases and J gave up 5 bases, with 22 bases separating them. Per the authors' pipeline: Estimated nucleated cell counts came from reference gene primer amplification. Generated by immunoSEQ multiplex PCR, the TCRdb table keeps only in-frame clones and is missing some. Clone size and V and J calls were adopted from that table, with D and trimming inferred from the DNA. The sample consists of about 94,000 clones, 80% to 85% of them appearing once. Material: peripheral blood. V usage is TRBV9 and J usage is TRBJ1-1, with D maybe TRBD1 (6 bases). The TCR comes from a man aged 55 to 69 with acute or convalescent COVID-19. In DNA form, the CDR3 reads TGTGCCAGCAGTCAGGAAGTCGCGGGGGCGCGTACTGAAGCTTTCTTT. Its translation: CASSQEVAGARTEAFF.